Reported below is one T cell receptor beta chain. What it binds is unknown. CD4+ T cell IFNgamma after overnight CMV lysate exposure gave donor CMV status. The CDR3 runs 16 residues. Trimming took 1 base from V and 2 from J; bases not matched to a gene: 2. CDR1 is SGHAT, CDR2 FQNNGV, per germline. Two oligonucleotides, mixed equimolar, formed the beta constant-region primer covering TRBC1 and TRBC2. Nested alpha and beta constant-region primers with the SP2 primer drove four PCR rounds on ligated cDNA. TCRdb reprocessed the UMI-ligation and nested PCR reads via MiXCR and lists one record per CDR3 protein. The data hold over 8,500 distinct CDR3 sequences, with about 6% observed a single time. The data derive from a study of naive and memory T cell subsets. Findings of the study overall: Over 90% of naive TCR sequences appeared only once after error correction, unlike memory subsets.

The sequenced sample was CD4+ TEMRA cells from blood. Described subset: effector memory re-expressing CD45RA, CD45RA+ CD27-. The chain recombines TRBV11-2 with TRBJ2-5; 12 bases align to TRBD1. The source is a human donor in good health. CDR3 bases: TGTGCCAGCAGCTTAGGGGACAGGGGGCTTCAAGAGACCCAGTACTTC. It yields the protein CASSLGDRGLQETQYF.